Listed here are 28 T cell receptor beta chains from one sample, sequenced in a study of a mutant IDH1 vaccine in newly diagnosed glioma (dated by TCRdb to 2020 to 2022). The method behind the library was the immunoSEQ multiplex PCR assay. TCRdb carries this immuneACCESS record with in-frame sequences only. Its versions omit some clonotypes, under half of them owing to an unresolved V gene in the studies checked, with the rest unexplained. Counted in this sample were about 68,000 clones; approximately 81% of them appeared once. Less than 15% of the sample belongs to the ten largest clones. Antigen specificity for these receptors is unknown. What the time point label conveys for this sample: week 35, safety follow-up. Each vaccine dose was 300 ug of a 20-mer mutant IDH1 peptide in Montanide, given subcutaneously with topical imiquimod. Sequenced here: PBMCs, sampled from a glioma patient whose treatment included an IDH1 peptide vaccine. Source of these receptors: a man younger than 35 with glioma.

This clone was recorded once. The V and J genes are TRBV6-5 and TRBJ2-7; 7 bases fit TRBD2. This CDR3 region has 14 residues. CDR1 and CDR2 from the germline V gene are MNHEY and SVGAGI. V lost 4 bases and J lost 6; bases outside the gene matches: 9. CDR3 nucleotide sequence: TGTGCCAGCAGTTTCGGCGGGACTACGGGCGAGCAGTACTTC. Translated: CASSFGGTTGEQYF.

The chain joins TRBV7-9 to TRBJ2-3; 7 bases agree with TRBD1. After removal of 2 bases from V and 0 bases from J, the junction contained 5 bases not matched to a gene. The length of the CDR3 is 16 residues. From germline, CDR1 is SEHNR and CDR2 FQNEAQ (reference sequence). The CDR3 region has the DNA TGTGCCAGCAGCTTAAGTCGGGACAGTAGCACAGATACGCAGTATTTT. It codes for CASSLSRDSSTDTQYF.

The gene calls are TRBV4-3 and TRBJ1-6, with no clear D. The CDR3 covers 19 residues. Germline CDR1 and CDR2: LGHNA and YSLEER. V gave up 0 bases and J gave up 0 bases, with 15 bases separating them. CDR3 in DNA: TGCGCCAGCAGCCAAGACCTCCTTAGTCAGTACTCCTATAATTCACCCCTCCACTTT. It specifies CASSQDLLSQYSYNSPLHF.

CDR3 DNA: TGTGCCAGCAGTGAACAGGGGTATGGCTACACCTTC. This encodes CASSEQGYGYTF. The genes are TRBV7-2 and TRBJ1-2, with 7 bases lining up with TRBD1. The ends lost 6 bases at V and 5 bases at J; junction bases unmatched: 3. The CDR3 consists of 12 residues. The V gene's germline CDR1 is SGHTA and CDR2 FQGNSA. The full variable domain, with the rest looked up from reference TRBV7-2 and TRBJ1-2, is GAGVSQSPSNKVTEKGKDVELRCDPISGHTALYWYRQSLGQGLEFLIYFQGNSAPDKSGLPSDRFSAERTGGSVSTLTIQRTQQEDSAVYLCASSEQGYGYTFGSGTRLTVV.

This rearrangement joins TRBV6-5 to TRBJ2-5; 9 nucleotides match TRBD2. J was trimmed by 5 bases and V by 6 bases; bases with no gene match: 7. The germline gives CDR1 MNHEY, CDR2 SVGAGI. CDR3 length: 14 amino acids. The chain's CDR3 is CASRPGLAQETQYF. In DNA, the CDR3 is TGTGCCAGCAGACCGGGACTAGCCCAGGAGACCCAGTACTTC.

This clone turned up a few times. The chain carries TRBV21-1 and TRBJ2-3; TRBD2 is the table's D call and was not checked against the DNA. TRBV21-1 is classified as a pseudogene. This CDR3 is 18 amino acids long. The CDR3 is CASSKLWTSGRATDTQYF. CDR3 nucleotide sequence: TGTGCCAGCAGCAAATTGTGGACTAGCGGGAGGGCCACAGATACGCAGTATTTT.

CDR3 coding DNA: TGTGCCAGCACCCAACCTCGGTGGACGGACTCCTACAATGAGCAGTTCTTC. Its translation: CASTQPRWTDSYNEQFF. The rearrangement links TRBV7-9 to TRBJ2-1; D is uncertain. V lost 7 bases and J lost 0, with 19 bases in between. This CDR3 region has 17 residues. Per germline, CDR1 SEHNR and CDR2 FQNEAQ (reference sequence).

This clone was observed a single time. The rearrangement uses TRBV30 and TRBJ2-6, with D uncertain. Germline V lookup: CDR1 GTSNPN, CDR2 SVGIG (reference sequence). This CDR3 is built from 20 residues. V gave up 0 bases and J gave up 0 bases, with 21 bases separating them. The CDR3 DNA sequence: TGTGCCTGGAGTGTACGTCTCCAGGCGCGAACCCGCTCTGGGGCCAACGTCCTGACTTTC. This translates into CAWSVRLQARTRSGANVLTF.

The V gene is TRBV27, the J gene TRBJ2-5; TRBD1 matches at 12 bases. Trimming cost V 3 bases and J 5 bases; bases outside gene matches: 4. The CDR3 runs to 15 residues. Germline CDR1 and CDR2: MNHEY and SMNVEV (reference sequence). In nucleotides, the CDR3 is TGTGCCAGCAGTTTGGGACAGGGGGCTTTTGAGACCCAGTACTTC. Its protein product is CASSLGQGAFETQYF.

The chain uses TRBV5-4 and TRBJ1-4, with D hard to call. V was cut by 1 base and J by 3 bases, with 4 bases left in between. The CDR3 loop spans 13 amino acids. Germline-derived CDR1 and CDR2 are SGHNT and YYREEE (reference sequence). CDR3: CASSLMSNEKLFF. CDR3 nucleotides: TGTGCCAGCAGCTTGATGTCTAATGAAAAACTGTTTTTT.

The table lists this clone with a count of one. The rearrangement links TRBV5-4 to TRBJ1-1; no definite D call. The CDR3 has 14 amino acids. Trimming took 0 bases from V and 5 from J, leaving 11 bases between them. Germline V CDR1 and CDR2: SGHNT, YYREEE (reference sequence). The chain's CDR3 is CASSLGYPRTEAFF. The CDR3 DNA reads TGTGCCAGCAGCTTGGGGTACCCGAGGACTGAAGCTTTCTTT.

This chain connects TRBV27 to TRBJ2-3; either TRBD1 or TRBD2 may supply D (5 bases each). This CDR3 comprises 16 residues. In germline, CDR1 is MNHEY, CDR2 SMNVEV (reference sequence). Between the trimmed V and J ends, which lost 0 bases and 1 base, there was a span of 11 bases. The CDR3 bases are TGTGCCAGCAGTTTATCGAGGGGCTTGGGCACAGATACGCAGTATTTT. Translation: CASSLSRGLGTDTQYF.

The chain couples TRBV18 to TRBJ1-2; D remains ambiguous. Trimming stripped 8 bases from V and 0 bases from J, with 10 bases between. The CDR3 extends over 13 amino acids. The germline V gene has CDR1 KGHSH and CDR2 LQKENI. The CDR3 spells CASRPDTNYGYTF. The DNA of the CDR3 is TGTGCCAGCCGGCCCGATACTAACTATGGCTACACCTTC.

The chain carries TRBV9 and TRBJ2-2; D remains ambiguous. This CDR3 has 14 residues. Trimming took off 3 bases at V and 13 bases at J, with 19 bases between the two ends. The V gene's germline CDR1 is SGDLS and CDR2 YYNGEE. The CDR3 loop is CASSGSQLALGLFF. CDR3 in DNA: TGTGCCAGCAGCGGCAGTCAGTTGGCCCTGGGGCTGTTTTTT.

The rearrangement joins TRBV9 to TRBJ1-4, with 8 bases aligning to TRBD1. The V gene's germline CDR1 is SGDLS and CDR2 YYNGEE. The CDR3 is 14 residues long. Trimming at V came to 4 bases and at J to 2 bases, leaving 1 base not matched to a gene. CDR3 DNA sequence: TGTGCCAGCAGCTGGACAGGGACTAATGAAAAACTGTTTTTT. It encodes CASSWTGTNEKLFF. The variable domain in full, completed from reference TRBV9 and TRBJ1-4, reads DSGVTQTPKHLITATGQRVTLRCSPRSGDLSVYWYQQSLDQGLQFLIQYYNGEERAKGNILERFSAQQFPDLHSELNLSSLELGDSALYFCASSWTGTNEKLFFGSGTQLSVL.

The J gene is TRBJ1-1, the V gene TRBV4-2; 12 positions match TRBD1. Trimming took 2 bases from V and 4 from J; bases not matched to a gene: 5. Looked up from germline, CDR1 is LGHNA and CDR2 is YNFKEQ. The CDR3 has 16 amino acids. CDR3 nucleotides: TGTGCCAGCAGCCAACGGGACAGGGGGCAAGGCACTGAAGCTTTCTTT. Amino acid sequence: CASSQRDRGQGTEAFF.

This clone was observed a single time. The chain's CDR3 is CASGWSYEQYF. The CDR3 nucleotides read TGTGCGTCGGGGTGGAGCTACGAGCAGTACTTC. V usage is TRBV28 and J usage is TRBJ2-7; a weak D match, TRBD2 (5 bases). Germline-derived CDR1 and CDR2 are MDHEN and SYDVKM. The CDR3 has 11 residues.

This clone was picked up one time. This chain joins TRBV6-5 and TRBJ2-7; TRBD1 might be the D (7 bases). Germline assignment: CDR1 MNHEY and CDR2 SVGAGI. The CDR3 contains 15 residues. Trimming took 5 bases from V and 2 from J, leaving 16 bases between them. CDR3 DNA sequence: TGTGCCAGCAGTCAGGGGGGCAGGCCCCCCTACGAGCAGTACTTC. This encodes CASSQGGRPPYEQYF.

In its sample, this clone was seen once. This sequence joins TRBV14 and TRBJ2-3; TRBD2 matches at 8 bases. Germline trimming cut 4 bases from V and 2 bases from J; bases unmatched to any gene: 11. Per the germline V gene, CDR1 is SGHDN and CDR2 is FVKESK. The CDR3 loop spans 17 amino acids. DNA for the CDR3: TGTGCCAGCAGCCCCCGAAAAACTAGCGGATTCACAGATACGCAGTATTTT. Protein product: CASSPRKTSGFTDTQYF.

The J gene is TRBJ1-2, the V gene TRBV7-8; TRBD1 matches 8 bases. The junction had 8 bases not matched to a gene; V was cut back by 2 bases and J by 9 bases. CDR3 length equals 14 residues. From germline, CDR1 is SGHVS and CDR2 FQNEAQ. CDR3 bases: TGTGCCAGCAGCTTAAACCGCCGGACAGGGAGCTACACCTTC. It specifies CASSLNRRTGSYTF.

V gene TRBV5-6 combines with J gene TRBJ1-1; maybe TRBD1 (6 bases). Trimming shortened V by 4 bases and J by 0 bases, and 13 bases separated the two germline ends. The germline gives CDR1 SGHDT, CDR2 YYEEEE. The length of the CDR3 is 15 residues. The CDR3: CASSLSTGMNTEAFF. The DNA of the CDR3 is TGTGCCAGCAGCCTGTCGACAGGAATGAACACTGAAGCTTTCTTT.

The V call is TRBV9, the J call TRBJ1-1; no firm D call. In germline, CDR1 is SGDLS, CDR2 YYNGEE. The CDR3 spans 12 residues. V was clipped by 0 bases and J by 2 bases, with 2 bases between them. This CDR3 is CASSVVNTEAFF. The CDR3 DNA sequence: TGTGCCAGCAGCGTAGTAAACACTGAAGCTTTCTTT.

V usage is TRBV6-5 and J usage is TRBJ2-3; D might be TRBD1 (6 bases). V was shortened by 10 bases and J by 0 bases, with 14 bases between the two germline ends. The CDR3 is made up of 14 amino acids. Germline values: CDR1 MNHEY, CDR2 SVGAGI. This CDR3 reads CATLDRTSTDTQYF. CDR3 nucleotides: TGTGCCACCCTCGACAGGACTAGCACAGATACGCAGTATTTT.

This chain links TRBV15 with TRBJ1-5, with D tentatively TRBD1 (5 bases). The germline gives CDR1 LNHNV, CDR2 YYDKDF (reference sequence). V was cut by 5 bases and J by 6 bases, with 8 bases left in between. The CDR3 has 12 residues. The CDR3 bases are TGTGCCACCAGCGGGGCAGGTCAGCCCCAGCATTTT. Protein sequence: CATSGAGQPQHF.

The rearrangement links TRBV4-2 to TRBJ1-1, with D maybe TRBD1 (5 bases). Germline loops: CDR1 LGHNA, CDR2 YNFKEQ. Trimming left V 0 bases short and J 1 base short, with 15 bases between. This CDR3 region has 17 residues. The CDR3 protein is CASSQDRAAGANTEAFF. The DNA of the CDR3 is TGTGCCAGCAGCCAAGATAGGGCCGCCGGGGCGAACACTGAAGCTTTCTTT.

This chain links TRBV18 with TRBJ2-7; TRBD1 aligns across 9 bases. CDR1 is KGHSH, CDR2 LQKENI, per germline. V shed 2 bases, J shed 2 bases, and the junction held 1 base outside the gene matches. The CDR3 extends over 14 amino acids. For the CDR3, the DNA is TGTGCCAGCTCACCAGGGACAGGGACCTACGAGCAGTACTTC. Amino acid sequence: CASSPGTGTYEQYF.

This chain joins TRBV7-9 and TRBJ1-6; 7 bases match TRBD1. Germline V gene lookup returns CDR1 SEHNR and CDR2 FQNEAQ (reference sequence). J was trimmed by 14 bases and V by 5 bases; bases with no gene match: 9. The CDR3 covers 13 residues. In DNA, the CDR3 is TGTGCCAGCAGCCCTCCGGGACAGTCTTCCCTCCACTTT. Translation: CASSPPGQSSLHF.

This chain links TRBV19 with TRBJ1-5, with 11 bases aligning to TRBD1. Trimming at V came to 5 bases and at J to 0 bases, leaving 6 bases not matched to a gene. The germline CDR1 and CDR2 sequences are LNHDA and SQIVND (reference sequence). The CDR3 is 17 amino acids. This chain's CDR3 is CASSARDRGNSNQPQHF. CDR3 sequence (DNA): TGTGCCAGTAGTGCTCGGGACAGGGGGAATAGCAATCAGCCCCAGCATTTT.